This TCR beta chain was recovered during a study of low-dose radiotherapy and immunotherapy resistance in tumors. Priming of first-strand cDNA relied on TRAV- and TRBV-specific primers (covering alpha and beta chains). TCRs underwent 15 to 20 PCR cycles of amplification with a constant-region primer and V-primer adapter. TCRdb fed the reads into MiXCR, producing one record per CDR3 protein. The sample shows under 95,000 distinct CDR3 sequences, less than 20% of them seen only once. In this sample, this clonotype turned up many times. CDR1 SQVTM and CDR2 ANQGSEA come from the germline V gene. J was trimmed by 2 bases and V by 4 bases; bases with no gene match: 5. The CDR3 sequence is 14 residues long. Time point denoted: after trial treatment. Treatment noted: LDRT plus nivolumab, ipilimumab, low-dose cyclophosphamide and aspirin (RACIN trial).

This material consisted of PBMCs, taken after low-dose radiotherapy plus immunotherapy. This receptor was taken from a male donor with prostate cancer. The chain recombines TRBV29-1 with TRBJ2-7; 10 positions match TRBD1. The CDR3 protein is CSVGGGQGTYEQYF. CDR3 in DNA: TGCAGCGTTGGTGGGGGACAGGGGACCTACGAGCAGTACTTC.